These 5 T cell receptor beta chains originate from one sample sequenced in a study of blood T cell repertoires in COVID-19. Using immunoSEQ multiplex PCR, the repertoire was profiled, and TCRdb retains in-frame clones only, with some absent. The table records about 330,000 clones, around 87% of them present only once. Sequenced sample: PBMCs or T cells enriched from blood (not recorded which). The receptors here all came from a woman younger than 45 who had recovered from COVID-19.

V and J are TRBV28 and TRBJ1-2; tentatively, D is TRBD1 (6 bases). The germline V gene has CDR1 MDHEN and CDR2 SYDVKM. The CDR3 is made up of 13 amino acids. V shed 5 bases and J shed 4 bases, with 11 bases lying between them. The CDR3 region has the DNA TGTGCCAGCAGTCCACAGGGTGCCTATGGCTACACCTTC. Amino acids: CASSPQGAYGYTF.

The rearrangement uses TRBV3-1 (or the pseudogene TRBV3-2) and TRBJ1-6; D ambiguous. The CDR3 sequence is 15 residues long. CDR1 is LGHDT and CDR2 is YNNKEL in the germline V gene (reference sequence). The V gene lost 0 bases and the J gene lost 14 bases, with 17 bases spanning the gap. The CDR3 bases are TGTGCCAGCAGCCAAGACCCGGCCAGGTTGCCTTCCCTCCACTTT. This gives the protein CASSQDPARLPSLHF.

This clone was found once. The chain links TRBV5-1 to TRBJ2-7, with TRBD1 as a possible D gene (6 bases). The CDR3 sequence is 14 residues long. V was pared by 4 bases and J by 7 bases, with 18 bases between. Germline CDR1 and CDR2: SGHRS and YFSETQ. The CDR3 region has the DNA TGCGCCAGCAGCCCATCGGACAGTTACGAGGAGCAGTACTTC. This codes for CASSPSDSYEEQYF.

The chain combines TRBV3-1 (or the pseudogene TRBV3-2) with TRBJ1-1; 11 bases fit TRBD1. Germline trimming cut 1 base from V and 11 bases from J; bases unmatched to any gene: 15. The CDR3 spans 17 residues. The germline V gene has CDR1 LGHDT and CDR2 YNNKEL (reference sequence). The CDR3 region has the DNA TGTGCCAGCAGCCAAGGCGGTGGGGGGACAGGGGGTAGGAGGGCTTTCTTT. Its translation: CASSQGGGGTGGRRAFF.

V usage is TRBV19 and J usage is TRBJ2-7; weak D call: TRBD2 (5 bases). Germline V CDR1 and CDR2: LNHDA, SQIVND (reference sequence). The length of the CDR3 is 13 residues. Trimming shortened V by 3 bases and J by 6 bases, and 12 bases separated the two germline ends. The DNA for the CDR3 is TGTGCCAGTAGTATGGCGCTAGCAGTCGAGCAGTACTTC. Residues: CASSMALAVEQYF.